This record concerns one T cell receptor (beta chain) sequence. If no ophthalmopathy progression occurred within 18 months, Graves' hyperthyroidism was stable. RNA transcripts served as the template for amplifying TCR beta CDR3 regions. The TCR CDR3 was amplified in a first-round RT-PCR using the HTBI primer set. TCRdb re-called the multiplex PCR reads through MiXCR, storing one row per CDR3 protein. The sample includes a few hundred thousand distinct CDR3 sequences, 11% to 15% of them seen just once. The entry originates in a study of T cells in Graves' hyperthyroidism and ophthalmopathy. CDR1 and CDR2 from the germline V gene are MNHEY and SVGAGI. V gave up 2 bases and J gave up 2 bases, with 12 bases separating them. This CDR3 is built from 16 residues.

V usage is TRBV6-5 and J usage is TRBJ1-4, with D possibly being TRBD1 (5 bases). The specimen sequenced was blood. The TCR comes from a woman between 35 and 50 years old with Graves' hyperthyroidism. The CDR3 bases are TGTGCCAGCAGTTACGAGGGGACTCCGACTAATGAAAAACTGTTTTTT. This encodes CASSYEGTPTNEKLFF.